Listed here are 8 T cell receptor beta chains from one sample, sequenced in a study of Ad26.COV2.S vaccination and SARS-CoV-2 variants. Measured with immunoSEQ multiplex PCR; TCRdb has only the in-frame clones, and not every one. Of 380,000 or so clones in the sample, 88% are singletons; the top ten hold around 6.4%. The treatment was: around 19 received Ad26.COV2.S at low or high dose, single or two shots; about 5 received placebo; per-sample allocation not given. Vaccine and placebo recipients were sampled on day 63 after the first injection. Sequenced material: peripheral blood, taken in a trial of Ad26.COV2.S vaccine versus placebo. All receptors derive from a person aged 18-65 years who received the Ad26.COV2.S COVID-19 vaccine or a placebo.

V is TRBV5-1 and J is TRBJ1-2; TRBD1 matches 9 bases. After removal of 4 bases from V and 2 bases from J, the junction contained 12 bases not matched to a gene. The CDR3 length is 17 residues. Germline V gene data show CDR1 as SGHRS and CDR2 as YFSETQ. Here the CDR3 DNA reads TGCGCCAGCAGCCTCCGGGACAGGGTACGAGTGAACTATGGCTACACCTTC. This sequence encodes CASSLRDRVRVNYGYTF.

The chain links TRBV27 to TRBJ2-7, with D possibly matching TRBD1 (6 bases). Germline loops: CDR1 MNHEY, CDR2 SMNVEV (reference sequence). The CDR3 runs 12 residues. Trimming removed 6 bases from V and 2 bases from J, with 8 bases in between. The CDR3 DNA reads TGTGCCAGCAGCCGGGACACCTACGAGCAGTACTTC. Its translation: CASSRDTYEQYF.

This sequence joins TRBV6-5 and TRBJ1-2, with TRBD1 identical over 7 bases. Germline V gives CDR1 MNHEY, CDR2 SVGAGI. The CDR3 is 15 amino acids. V lost 5 bases and J lost 1; bases outside the gene matches: 7. In nucleotides, the CDR3 is TGTGCCAGCAGTAACAGACAGGGCCATAACTATGGCTACACCTTC. The encoded protein is CASSNRQGHNYGYTF.

CDR3 sequence: CASSYRGQPGNTIYF. The CDR3, as DNA: TGTGCCAGCAGTTATCGTGGCCAGCCCGGAAACACCATATATTTT. The chain employs TRBV6-5 and TRBJ1-3; unclear D gene. The CDR3 runs 15 residues. Germline assignment: CDR1 MNHEY and CDR2 SVGAGI. Trimming removed 3 bases from V and 4 bases from J, with 13 bases in between.

The chain has TRBV4-3 and TRBJ1-6, with no clear D. Per germline, CDR1 LGHNA and CDR2 YSLEER. The CDR3 contains 15 residues. V gave up 5 bases and J gave up 7 bases, with 15 bases separating them. The CDR3 loop is CASSSVEGGNSPLHF. CDR3 coding DNA: TGCGCCAGCAGCTCCGTAGAGGGCGGCAATTCACCCCTCCACTTT.

This clone was observed a few times. The V and J genes are TRBV5-5 and TRBJ1-3; D remains unclear. V was clipped by 2 bases and J by 2 bases, with 20 bases between them. CDR3 length: 18 amino acids. Germline V gives CDR1 SGHKS, CDR2 YYEKEE (reference sequence). CDR3 coding DNA: TGTGCCAGCAGCTTAATAACACGCCTCCGAGGAACTGGAAACACCATATATTTT. Translation gives CASSLITRLRGTGNTIYF.

V and J are TRBV30 and TRBJ1-6, with 11 nucleotides matching TRBD1. The V segment lost 0 bases and the J segment 8 bases; nucleotides outside the gene matches: 3. The CDR3 runs to 15 residues. The germline CDR1 and CDR2 sequences are GTSNPN and SVGIG (reference sequence). This CDR3 reads CAWSVRDRGDSPLHF. The CDR3 DNA reads as TGTGCCTGGAGTGTGAGGGACAGGGGGGATTCACCCCTCCACTTT.

This rearrangement joins TRBV4-1 to TRBJ1-2; 12 bases map to TRBD1. The V gene's germline CDR1 is MGHRA and CDR2 YSYEKL. The CDR3 runs to 18 residues. The ends lost 2 bases at V and 7 bases at J; junction bases unmatched: 14. The CDR3 loop is CASSQSRGQGAGGFGYTF. CDR3 sequence (DNA): TGCGCCAGCAGCCAATCCCGGGGACAGGGGGCCGGAGGCTTTGGCTACACCTTC.